The 16 T cell receptor beta chains listed next were all sequenced from one sample in a study of patients and donors after allogeneic stem cell transplantation. TCRdb ran MiXCR on the RT-PCR reads and lists one entry per CDR3 protein. The repertoire has about 200,000 distinct CDR3 sequences, roughly two fifths of them found once; the top ten carry 25% to 35%. The sample consisted of blood, either unsorted or a sorted T cell fraction (not recorded which). The receptors originated from a human donor who was either an allogeneic HSCT recipient or a stem cell or donor lymphocyte infusion donor (not recorded which). It is not recorded whose cells these are; they may come from a transplant donor.

This chain connects TRBV28 to TRBJ2-7; D may be TRBD2 (5 bases). Germline loops: CDR1 MDHEN, CDR2 SYDVKM. CDR3 length: 13 residues. V was clipped by 6 bases and J by 7 bases, with 16 bases between them. CDR3 region: CASSQTEGGEQYF. CDR3 in DNA: TGTGCCAGCAGCCAGACCGAGGGCGGGGAGCAGTACTTC.

V is TRBV7-2 and J is TRBJ2-1; 11 bases line up with TRBD2. With V trimmed by 1 base and J by 4 bases, 9 bases remained unmatched. In germline, CDR1 is SGHTA, CDR2 FQGNSA. This CDR3 has 18 amino acids. For the CDR3, the DNA is TGTGCCAGCAGCTTAGGCATCATCGGGACTAGCGGTTACAATGAGCAGTTCTTC. It specifies CASSLGIIGTSGYNEQFF. Full variable domain (remainder filled in from reference TRBV7-2 and TRBJ2-1): GAGVSQSPSNKVTEKGKDVELRCDPISGHTALYWYRQSLGQGLEFLIYFQGNSAPDKSGLPSDRFSAERTGGSVSTLTIQRTQQEDSAVYLCASSLGIIGTSGYNEQFFGPGTRLTVL.

The chain combines TRBV7-9 with TRBJ1-2; D perhaps matches TRBD1 (5 bases). The germline V gene encodes CDR1 SEHNR and CDR2 FQNEAQ (reference sequence). Trimming pared 7 bases from V and 11 bases from J, leaving 26 bases between. The CDR3 loop spans 15 amino acids. CDR3 DNA: TGTGCCAGCACCCATCCCGACAAGGGGCCGGGCCAGTACACCTTC. Its protein is CASTHPDKGPGQYTF.

This clonotype is a singleton in its sample. The chain recombines TRBV4-1 with TRBJ1-5; 8 positions agree with TRBD1. This CDR3 is built from 15 residues. Trimming removed 3 bases from V and 7 bases from J; junction bases left unmatched: 8. Germline CDR1 is MGHRA and CDR2 is YSYEKL. The CDR3 spells CASSHMDRDEQPQHF. CDR3 nucleotides: TGCGCCAGCAGCCATATGGACAGGGATGAACAGCCCCAGCATTTT.

The chain joins TRBV28 to TRBJ2-3; perhaps TRBD2 as D (6 bases). V lost 2 bases, J lost 9 bases, and 12 bases lay in between. Germline lookup yields CDR1 MDHEN and CDR2 SYDVKM. The CDR3 runs to 13 residues. The CDR3: CASSLGRGGTQYF. CDR3 in DNA: TGTGCCAGCAGTTTAGGGCGTGGGGGGACGCAGTATTTT.

This clonotype has more than one count but fewer than ten. The chain is built from TRBV19 and TRBJ1-1; TRBD1 matches at 7 bases. This CDR3 has 13 amino acids. V dropped 11 bases and J dropped 3; count of bases not matched to a gene: 9. Germline-derived CDR1 and CDR2 are LNHDA and SQIVND (reference sequence). The DNA of the CDR3 is TGTGCCGGCGGCCAGGGGGGCGACACTGAAGCTTTCTTT. Protein: CAGGQGGDTEAFF.

The chain uses TRBV9 and TRBJ1-2, with D tentatively TRBD1 (5 bases). In germline, CDR1 is SGDLS, CDR2 YYNGEE. The CDR3 contains 14 residues. V was pared by 4 bases and J by 8 bases, with 18 bases between. The CDR3 protein is CASSPPGGVGGYTF. CDR3 coding DNA: TGTGCCAGCAGCCCGCCCGGGGGGGTCGGCGGCTACACCTTC.

The rearrangement uses TRBV5-1 and TRBJ2-7; D gene unclear. Trimming left V 4 bases short and J 7 bases short, with 12 bases between. The germline gives CDR1 SGHRS, CDR2 YFSETQ. The length of the CDR3 is 12 residues. The DNA of the CDR3 is TGCGCCAGCAGCCTCGACTGGCGGGAGCAGTACTTC. Amino acids: CASSLDWREQYF. The full variable domain, its missing parts supplied by reference TRBV5-1 and TRBJ2-7, is KAGVTQTPRYLIKTRGQQVTLSCSPISGHRSVSWYQQTPGQGLQFLFEYFSETQRNKGNFPGRFSGRQFSNSRSEMNVSTLELGDSALYLCASSLDWREQYFGPGTRLTVT.

The chain uses TRBV7-3 and TRBJ2-2; tentative D call: TRBD1 (5 bases). Germline CDR1 SGHTA, CDR2 FQGTGA. The V end lost 5 bases, the J end lost 0 bases, and 10 bases lay between the germline ends. The length of the CDR3 is 15 residues. CDR3 protein: CASSPEGANTGELFF. The CDR3 DNA reads as TGTGCCAGCAGCCCGGAAGGGGCGAACACCGGGGAGCTGTTTTTT.

This clonotype occurred once. The rearrangement joins TRBV28 to TRBJ1-1, with 8 bases identical to TRBD1. The junction had 5 bases not matched to a gene; V was cut back by 2 bases and J by 0 bases. The CDR3 runs to 16 residues. Germline lookup yields CDR1 MDHEN and CDR2 SYDVKM. CDR3 region: CASSLGQGAVNTEAFF. The CDR3 bases are TGTGCCAGCAGTTTAGGCCAGGGGGCGGTGAACACTGAAGCTTTCTTT.

This clonotype was recorded a few times. The chain joins TRBV6-2 or TRBV6-3 to TRBJ1-4; TRBD1 agrees at 10 bases. V lost 6 bases to trimming and J lost 8 bases; unmatched junction nucleotides: 15. Germline CDR1 MNHEY, CDR2 SVGEGT. The CDR3 runs to 17 residues. In nucleotides, the CDR3 is TGTGCCAGCAGGTGGCCCGCGACAGGGGGCGCGGAGGAAAAACTGTTTTTT. The encoded protein is CASRWPATGGAEEKLFF.

The V and J genes are TRBV9 and TRBJ2-7; D is possibly TRBD2 (7 bases). V dropped 0 bases and J dropped 6 bases, with 19 bases sitting between them. Germline V gene sequence: CDR1 SGDLS, CDR2 YYNGEE. The CDR3 is 16 amino acids. Here the CDR3 reads CASSVVEAGEGGEQYF. CDR3 bases: TGTGCCAGCAGCGTAGTCGAGGCGGGAGAAGGGGGCGAGCAGTACTTC.

This chain uses TRBV5-1 with TRBJ2-7; D ambiguous. The V end lost 10 bases, the J end lost 5 bases, and 4 bases lay between the germline ends. The CDR3 runs 8 residues. The germline V gene has CDR1 SGHRS and CDR2 YFSETQ. CDR3 residues: CAGHEQYF. As DNA, the CDR3 is TGCGCCGGCCACGAGCAGTACTTC.

This clonotype occurred a few times. This rearrangement joins TRBV5-1 to TRBJ2-7, with 9 bases lining up with TRBD1. Trimming cost V 7 bases and J 6 bases; bases outside gene matches: 8. This CDR3 has 13 amino acids. The germline V gene has CDR1 SGHRS and CDR2 YFSETQ. The CDR3 nucleotides read TGCGCCAGCGGTCGGACAGGGGAATTCGAGCAGTACTTC. It encodes CASGRTGEFEQYF.

The chain links TRBV2 to TRBJ2-1; possible D gene TRBD1, 5 bases. This CDR3 comprises 11 residues. Trimming took 3 bases from V and 10 from J, leaving 7 bases between them. Germline V lookup: CDR1 SNHLY, CDR2 FYNNEI. CDR3 region: CASSDWGEQFF. The CDR3 DNA is TGTGCCAGCAGTGACTGGGGCGAGCAGTTCTTC.

The DNA of the CDR3 is TGTGCCAGCAGCCCCAGACAGGGCTCCTACGAGCAGTACTTC. Translated, it gives CASSPRQGSYEQYF. J is TRBJ2-7 and V is TRBV3-1; TRBD1 matches at 7 bases. This CDR3 has 14 residues. V lost 4 bases to trimming and J lost 0 bases; unmatched junction nucleotides: 3. CDR1 and CDR2 (germline): LGHDT, YNNKEL (reference sequence).